The 30 T cell receptor beta chains below all came from one sample that was sequenced in a study of cytomegalovirus exposure and HLA in healthy donors. The PCR employed 60 Vbeta primers together with 13 Jbeta primers. Libraries were prepared by immunoSEQ multiplex PCR; TCRdb keeps only in-frame clonotypes and omits some of them. Altogether just over 150,000 clones are present, roughly 88% being singletons, with the ten largest covering 6.4%. The sequenced material came from PBMCs. These receptors were taken from a man aged 50 to 59 in good health and CMV-seropositive.

This chain joins TRBV6-5 and TRBJ2-1; D possibly corresponds to TRBD1 (6 bases). Germline CDR1 reads MNHEY; CDR2 reads SVGAGI. This CDR3 has 13 amino acids. V lost 2 bases and J lost 6, with 8 bases in between. This CDR3 is CASSYGQFNEQFF. The CDR3, as DNA: TGTGCCAGCAGTTACGGACAGTTCAATGAGCAGTTCTTC.

The rearrangement links TRBV30 to TRBJ2-7; TRBD2 agrees at 9 bases. Germline loops: CDR1 GTSNPN, CDR2 SVGIG (reference sequence). The CDR3 sequence is 17 residues long. V shed 4 bases and J 4 bases; nucleotides not matched to a gene: 17. DNA of the CDR3: TGTGCCTGGACCCCCAGGGGATTAGCGGGAGTGAAATACGAGCAGTACGTC. Translation gives CAWTPRGLAGVKYEQYV.

This clone was found a few times. This rearrangement joins TRBV5-1 to TRBJ2-1, with 11 bases fitting TRBD2. Germline V gene data show CDR1 as SGHRS and CDR2 as YFSETQ. V gave up 9 bases and J gave up 9 bases; unmatched junction bases: 14. The CDR3 covers 15 residues. CDR3 residues: CATTGRSGGAVEQFF. CDR3 sequence (DNA): TGCGCCACCACCGGGCGTAGCGGGGGGGCGGTTGAGCAGTTCTTC.

The J gene is TRBJ2-1, the V gene TRBV6-1, with TRBD2 identical over 9 bases. Germline-derived CDR1 and CDR2 are MNHNS and SASEGT. The V gene end was trimmed by 0 bases and the J gene end by 0 bases; junction bases not matched to a gene: 6. There are 18 residues in the CDR3. The CDR3 spells CASSEAKNSGSSYNEQFF. CDR3 coding DNA: TGTGCCAGCAGTGAAGCGAAGAATAGCGGGAGCTCCTACAATGAGCAGTTCTTC.

The J gene is TRBJ2-5, the V gene TRBV7-9, with D tentatively TRBD2 (6 bases). CDR1 and CDR2 from the germline V gene are SEHNR and FQNEAQ (reference sequence). Between the trimmed V and J ends, which lost 2 bases and 5 bases, there was a span of 21 bases. The CDR3 sequence is 17 residues long. The CDR3 bases are TGTGCCAGCAGCTTATGGCGAGGGAGCGGGCTAGGGGAGACCCAGTACTTC. Translated: CASSLWRGSGLGETQYF.

This clone occurred a few times. V gene TRBV27 combines with J gene TRBJ2-3, with 13 bases lining up with TRBD2. Losses at the gene ends were 6 bases for V and 2 bases for J; bases not matched to a gene: 2. This CDR3 contains 15 residues. CDR1 is MNHEY and CDR2 is SMNVEV in the germline V gene (reference sequence). The DNA for the CDR3 is TGTGCCAGCAGACTAGCGGGGGGGAACACAGATACGCAGTATTTT. Protein: CASRLAGGNTDTQYF.

This clone was detected only once. The chain uses TRBV12-2 and TRBJ2-1; TRBD2 is the table's D call and was not checked against the DNA. TRBV12-2 corresponds to a pseudogene. The CDR3 extends over 15 amino acids. DNA of the CDR3: TGTGCAAGTCGCTTTCTAGCGGGAAAGATGGATGAGCAGTTCTTC. Protein sequence: CASRFLAGKMDEQFF.

A few counts support this clone. The V gene is TRBV15, the J gene TRBJ2-2; a possible D gene is TRBD1 (6 bases). Germline assignment: CDR1 LNHNV and CDR2 YYDKDF (reference sequence). The CDR3 is 13 amino acids. Deletions cut 9 bases from V and 4 bases from J, with 12 bases between. CDR3 sequence: CATGAETTGELFF. The CDR3 nucleotides read TGTGCCACGGGGGCTGAAACCACCGGGGAGCTGTTTTTT.

The chain combines TRBV6-5 with TRBJ1-5, with 8 bases identical to TRBD1. CDR3 length: 13 residues. Trimming at V came to 6 bases and at J to 4 bases, leaving 2 bases not matched to a gene. CDR1 MNHEY and CDR2 SVGAGI come from the germline V gene. The CDR3: CASRGQGNQPQHF. The DNA for the CDR3 is TGTGCCAGCAGAGGACAGGGAAATCAGCCCCAGCATTTT.

V gene TRBV7-9 combines with J gene TRBJ2-1, with 9 bases identical to TRBD1. CDR1 and CDR2 from the germline V gene are SEHNR and FQNEAQ (reference sequence). CDR3 length: 14 residues. V shed 4 bases and J 7 bases; nucleotides not matched to a gene: 5. The CDR3, as DNA: TGTGCCAGCAGCTCCAGACAGGGGGGGAATGAGCAGTTCTTC. Translation gives CASSSRQGGNEQFF.

The chain recombines TRBV10-2 with TRBJ1-1, with TRBD1 as a possible D gene (5 bases). The ends were cut back, 2 bases at V and 2 bases at J, with 9 bases in the middle. Germline V gives CDR1 WSHSY, CDR2 SAAADI. There are 14 residues in the CDR3. The CDR3 loop reads CASSEAGVNTEAFF. DNA of the CDR3: TGCGCCAGCAGTGAGGCGGGGGTTAACACTGAAGCTTTCTTT.

The gene calls are TRBV29-1 and TRBJ2-1, with 9 nucleotides matching TRBD2. The V gene's germline CDR1 is SQVTM and CDR2 ANQGSEA. The CDR3 consists of 17 residues. Germline trimming cut 3 bases from V and 1 base from J; bases unmatched to any gene: 10. CDR3 nucleotides: TGCAGCGTTGATTCGCTAGCGGGAAGGTGGTCCTACAATGAGCAGTTCTTC. Amino acid sequence: CSVDSLAGRWSYNEQFF.

This chain joins TRBV6-1 and TRBJ1-4; TRBD1 might be the D (6 bases). V was clipped by 10 bases and J by 1 base, with 16 bases between them. CDR1 is MNHNS and CDR2 is SASEGT in the germline V gene. The CDR3 sequence is 15 residues long. This CDR3 is CATGRQDLTNEKLFF. The CDR3 nucleotides read TGTGCCACAGGGAGACAGGACCTAACTAATGAAAAACTGTTTTTT.

The gene calls are TRBV7-9 and TRBJ1-2; 7 bases are shared with TRBD1. The germline V gene encodes CDR1 SEHNR and CDR2 FQNEAQ (reference sequence). The junction had 5 bases not matched to a gene; V was cut back by 4 bases and J by 0 bases. The CDR3 contains 15 residues. The CDR3 loop reads CASSSGQLANYGYTF. The CDR3 nucleotides read TGTGCCAGCAGCTCGGGACAGTTAGCTAACTATGGCTACACCTTC.

V gene TRBV5-1 combines with J gene TRBJ2-1, with D possibly matching TRBD2 (6 bases). The CDR3 totals 15 residues. Trimming removed 4 bases at V and 3 bases at J, with 14 bases between. Per germline, CDR1 SGHRS and CDR2 YFSETQ. CDR3 residues: CASSRQSGDYNEQFF. CDR3 DNA sequence: TGCGCCAGCAGCCGACAGTCGGGGGACTACAATGAGCAGTTCTTC. The variable domain in full, with the rest retrieved from reference TRBV5-1 and TRBJ2-1, is KAGVTQTPRYLIKTRGQQVTLSCSPISGHRSVSWYQQTPGQGLQFLFEYFSETQRNKGNFPGRFSGRQFSNSRSEMNVSTLELGDSALYLCASSRQSGDYNEQFFGPGTRLTVL.

The chain employs TRBV5-1 and TRBJ2-3; D might be TRBD1 (5 bases). The CDR3 length is 15 residues. V was shortened by 2 bases and J by 2 bases, with 12 bases between the two germline ends. Germline CDR1 reads SGHRS; CDR2 reads YFSETQ. The CDR3 loop reads CASSFAGILTDTQYF. The DNA of the CDR3 is TGCGCCAGCAGCTTTGCAGGGATACTCACAGATACGCAGTATTTT.

The V gene is TRBV6-5, the J gene TRBJ1-1; TRBD1 agrees at 10 bases. The CDR3 covers 14 residues. The ends lost 6 bases at V and 5 bases at J; junction bases unmatched: 6. The V gene's germline CDR1 is MNHEY and CDR2 SVGAGI. CDR3 residues: CASRHRQGATEAFF. In DNA form, the CDR3 reads TGTGCCAGCAGGCACCGACAGGGGGCGACTGAAGCTTTCTTT.

The sample holds one count of this clone. This chain joins TRBV5-1 and TRBJ2-6; the match to TRBD1 covers 9 bases. This CDR3 has 19 residues. V gave up 0 bases and J gave up 0 bases; unmatched junction bases: 7. Per germline, CDR1 SGHRS and CDR2 YFSETQ. The CDR3 region is CASSLAGQGKGSGANVLTF. The CDR3 DNA follows: TGCGCCAGCAGCTTGGCGGGACAGGGTAAGGGCTCTGGGGCCAACGTCCTGACTTTC.

The chain employs TRBV19 and TRBJ2-2, with D perhaps matching TRBD1 (6 bases). Trimming removed 8 bases from V and 3 bases from J, with 13 bases in between. The germline V gene has CDR1 LNHDA and CDR2 SQIVND (reference sequence). The CDR3 length is 14 residues. The CDR3, as DNA: TGTGCCAGTCGGACAGACGGGGACACCGGGGAGCTGTTTTTT. Translating it yields CASRTDGDTGELFF.

The rearrangement uses TRBV15 and TRBJ1-1, with a tentative D call TRBD1 (5 bases). Germline CDR1 LNHNV, CDR2 YYDKDF (reference sequence). The ends were cut back, 4 bases at V and 3 bases at J, with 21 bases in the middle. This CDR3 region has 17 residues. The CDR3 DNA is TGTGCCACCAGCAAGGGTGCGGGGGTCATGGGATACACTGAAGCTTTCTTT. Protein: CATSKGAGVMGYTEAFF.

The chain links TRBV2 to TRBJ2-7; 8 bases agree with TRBD1. Unmatched junction bases numbered 11, after V lost 6 bases and J lost 1 base. The CDR3 contains 16 residues. Germline loops: CDR1 SNHLY, CDR2 FYNNEI. The CDR3 coding sequence is TGTGCCAGCAGGGAACTAACAGGGGGACAATCCTACGAGCAGTACTTC. Amino acid sequence: CASRELTGGQSYEQYF.

The chain links TRBV9 to TRBJ1-1; the D is unclear. The CDR3 is made up of 13 amino acids. Germline assignment: CDR1 SGDLS and CDR2 YYNGEE. V lost 5 bases, J lost 0 bases, and 8 bases lay in between. The chain's CDR3 is CASRRELNTEAFF. In nucleotides, the CDR3 is TGTGCCAGCAGGAGAGAGTTGAACACTGAAGCTTTCTTT.

This sequence joins TRBV20-1 and TRBJ1-2; the D gene is possibly TRBD1 (5 bases). The CDR3 covers 11 residues. The germline gives CDR1 DFQATT, CDR2 SNEGSKA (reference sequence). V shed 4 bases and J shed 11 bases, with 14 bases lying between them. For the CDR3, the DNA is TGCAGTGCTAACCAGGGTGCCTTTTACACCTTC. It specifies CSANQGAFYTF.

The chain is built from TRBV7-9 and TRBJ2-7; a weak D match, TRBD2 (7 bases). Trimming took off 3 bases at V and 6 bases at J, with 9 bases between the two ends. There are 12 residues in the CDR3. Germline loops: CDR1 SEHNR, CDR2 FQNEAQ (reference sequence). The CDR3 DNA sequence: TGTGCCAGCAGCTTTAGGGGGGGCGAGCAGTACGTC. Translation: CASSFRGGEQYV.

V is TRBV10-3 and J is TRBJ1-2; D might be TRBD1 (6 bases). The CDR3 spans 13 residues. Trimming stripped 4 bases from V and 4 bases from J, with 10 bases between. Germline V lookup: CDR1 ENHRY, CDR2 SYGVKD. CDR3 nucleotide sequence: TGTGCCATCAGTGCGGACAGCTCCTATGGCTACACCTTC. This codes for CAISADSSYGYTF.

This sequence joins TRBV5-1 and TRBJ1-1, with TRBD1 as a possible D gene (5 bases). Looked up from germline, CDR1 is SGHRS and CDR2 is YFSETQ. V gave up 3 bases and J gave up 0 bases, with 9 bases separating them. The length of the CDR3 is 14 residues. The CDR3 region is CASSWGGVNTEAFF. The CDR3 nucleotides read TGCGCCAGCAGCTGGGGGGGGGTGAACACTGAAGCTTTCTTT.

V usage is TRBV14 and J usage is TRBJ2-4; 10 positions match TRBD1. The ends lost 0 bases at V and 4 bases at J; junction bases unmatched: 0. CDR3 length: 15 residues. CDR1 is SGHDN and CDR2 is FVKESK in the germline V gene. The CDR3 protein is CASSQEGQGKNIQYF. The CDR3 nucleotides are TGTGCCAGCAGCCAAGAGGGACAGGGGAAAAACATTCAGTACTTC.

The rearrangement joins TRBV7-9 to TRBJ1-2; no firm D call. In germline, CDR1 is SEHNR, CDR2 FQNEAQ (reference sequence). The CDR3 totals 13 residues. The germline V and J ends were trimmed by 5 bases and 2 bases, with 9 bases remaining between them. DNA of the CDR3: TGTGCCAGCAGCCGGACGGGGAACTATGGCTACACCTTC. Residues: CASSRTGNYGYTF.

This chain links TRBV27 with TRBJ1-2, with D uncertain. Germline V CDR1 and CDR2: MNHEY, SMNVEV (reference sequence). The CDR3 is made up of 13 amino acids. Trimming cost V 7 bases and J 3 bases, with 12 bases left between them. Here the CDR3 reads CASKGGLHYGYTF. In DNA form, the CDR3 reads TGTGCCAGCAAGGGAGGACTGCACTATGGCTACACCTTC.

This chain joins TRBV2 and TRBJ1-1; TRBD1 matches 8 bases. V shed 4 bases and J 3 bases; nucleotides not matched to a gene: 10. Germline-derived CDR1 and CDR2 are SNHLY and FYNNEI. CDR3 length: 16 amino acids. CDR3 protein: CASSGQGTGGDTEAFF. The CDR3 DNA is TGTGCCAGCAGTGGACAAGGTACAGGGGGGGACACTGAAGCTTTCTTT.